One sample yielded the 29 T cell receptor beta chains listed below, sequenced in a study of blood T cell repertoires in COVID-19. Measured with immunoSEQ multiplex PCR; TCRdb has only the in-frame clones, and not every one. The table lists approximately 150,000 clones, approximately 84% of them singletons, with about 0.95% in the top ten. The sequenced material came from peripheral blood. The receptors derive from a man aged 35 to 55 with acute or convalescent COVID-19.

The genes are TRBV5-5 and TRBJ2-7; the D gene is possibly TRBD1 (5 bases). Trimming stripped 1 base from V and 3 bases from J, with 14 bases between. Germline CDR1 SGHKS, CDR2 YYEKEE (reference sequence). The CDR3 is 15 residues long. This chain's CDR3 is CASSLNPTADYEQYF. The CDR3 DNA sequence: TGTGCCAGCAGCTTGAATCCGACAGCCGACTACGAGCAGTACTTC.

V gene TRBV4-1 combines with J gene TRBJ2-2; 7 bases match TRBD2. CDR3 size: 14 residues. The trim removed 0 bases at V and 5 bases at J, leaving 0 bases unmatched. CDR1 is MGHRA, CDR2 YSYEKL, per germline. The CDR3 DNA reads as TGCGCCAGCAGCCAAGACGGGGGGACCGGGGAGCTGTTTTTT. It encodes CASSQDGGTGELFF.

The chain has TRBV19 and TRBJ2-1, with a weak D call TRBD2 (6 bases). Germline V gives CDR1 LNHDA, CDR2 SQIVND (reference sequence). V was cut by 3 bases and J by 2 bases, with 11 bases left in between. The CDR3 spans 15 residues. The CDR3 here is CASSIEAGTYNEQFF. As DNA, the CDR3 is TGTGCCAGTAGTATTGAGGCGGGGACCTACAATGAGCAGTTCTTC. The entire variable domain, with the rest obtained from reference TRBV19 and TRBJ2-1, is as follows: DGGITQSPKYLFRKEGQNVTLSCEQNLNHDAMYWYRQDPGQGLRLIYYSQIVNDFQKGDIAEGYSVSREKKESFPLTVTSAQKNPTAFYLCASSIEAGTYNEQFFGPGTRLTVL.

V is TRBV19 and J is TRBJ1-2; 7 nucleotides align to TRBD1. Losses at the gene ends were 6 bases for V and 3 bases for J; bases not matched to a gene: 7. The germline gives CDR1 LNHDA, CDR2 SQIVND (reference sequence). The CDR3 has 14 residues. CDR3 sequence reads: CASSRRRGYYGYTF. The CDR3 region has the DNA TGTGCCAGTAGCCGTCGCAGGGGGTACTATGGCTACACCTTC.

The chain uses TRBV6-5 and TRBJ2-1, with 7 positions matching TRBD1. The germline V gene encodes CDR1 MNHEY and CDR2 SVGAGI. The CDR3 consists of 15 residues. The V segment lost 0 bases and the J segment 7 bases; nucleotides outside the gene matches: 6. The DNA of the CDR3 is TGTGCCAGCAGTTACTCTTCCGGACAGGTGAATGAGCAGTTCTTC. Residues: CASSYSSGQVNEQFF.

This clone has a count of ten or more. J is TRBJ2-1 and V is TRBV6-4; the match to TRBD2 covers 8 bases. This CDR3 contains 16 residues. V was clipped by 0 bases and J by 0 bases; unmatched bases: 1. Germline V gene sequence: CDR1 MRHNA, CDR2 SNTAGT. The CDR3 DNA sequence: TGTGCCAGCAGTGACTCCGGGACTAGCTCCTACAATGAGCAGTTCTTC. Its protein is CASSDSGTSSYNEQFF.

The genes are TRBV5-4 and TRBJ2-5; tentatively, D is TRBD2 (6 bases). The CDR3 contains 16 residues. V gave up 0 bases and J gave up 2 bases, with 14 bases separating them. Germline loops: CDR1 SGHNT, CDR2 YYREEE (reference sequence). CDR3 coding DNA: TGTGCCAGCAGCTTGGGTCCGGGGGAAGGTCAAGAGACCCAGTACTTC. Translated, it gives CASSLGPGEGQETQYF.

The genes are TRBV5-5 and TRBJ1-5; weak D call: TRBD1 (6 bases). V was trimmed by 2 bases and J by 1 base, leaving 10 bases between them. This CDR3 has 15 residues. CDR1 and CDR2 (germline): SGHKS, YYEKEE (reference sequence). This CDR3 reads CASSLTGISNQPQHF. CDR3 nucleotides: TGTGCCAGCAGCTTAACAGGGATAAGCAATCAGCCCCAGCATTTT. The full variable domain, with the rest looked up from reference TRBV5-5 and TRBJ1-5, is DAGVTQSPTHLIKTRGQQVTLRCSPISGHKSVSWYQQVLGQGPQFIFQYYEKEERGRGNFPDRFSARQFPNYSSELNVNALLLGDSALYLCASSLTGISNQPQHFGDGTRLSIL.

The V call is TRBV3-1 (or the pseudogene TRBV3-2), the J call TRBJ1-6; 11 nucleotides agree with TRBD1. Germline CDR1 reads LGHDT; CDR2 reads YNNKEL (reference sequence). There are 20 residues in the CDR3. Trimming cost V 1 base and J 9 bases; bases outside gene matches: 17. The CDR3: CASSQARGTGGYLGGSPLHF. As DNA, the CDR3 is TGTGCCAGCAGCCAAGCTAGGGGGACAGGGGGATATCTAGGTGGTTCACCCCTCCACTTT.

This clone was seen only once. V and J are TRBV19 and TRBJ2-7; TRBD1 matches 7 bases. V lost 4 bases to trimming and J lost 0 bases; unmatched junction nucleotides: 9. The germline gives CDR1 LNHDA, CDR2 SQIVND (reference sequence). CDR3 length: 16 amino acids. Here the CDR3 reads CASSNQTGSSSYEQYF. The CDR3 nucleotides are TGTGCCAGTAGTAATCAGACAGGGTCCTCCTCCTACGAGCAGTACTTC.

The chain carries TRBV3-1 (or the pseudogene TRBV3-2) and TRBJ1-2; 7 bases match TRBD1. The ends lost 4 bases at V and 3 bases at J; junction bases unmatched: 5. CDR3 length: 14 residues. The germline V gene has CDR1 LGHDT and CDR2 YNNKEL (reference sequence). The CDR3 coding sequence is TGTGCCAGCAGCCTTCGACAGGGAGACTATGGCTACACCTTC. Amino acid sequence: CASSLRQGDYGYTF.

CDR3 region: CASSDEAGASTDTQYF. The CDR3 DNA sequence: TGTGCCAGCAGTGACGAGGCGGGCGCTAGCACAGATACGCAGTATTTT. The rearrangement links TRBV6-4 to TRBJ2-3, with a possible D match to TRBD2 (5 bases). Germline V lookup: CDR1 MRHNA, CDR2 SNTAGT. The CDR3 loop spans 16 amino acids. V was cut by 2 bases and J by 0 bases, with 12 bases left in between.

The chain carries TRBV27 and TRBJ1-4; D is unresolved. The germline V gene encodes CDR1 MNHEY and CDR2 SMNVEV (reference sequence). This CDR3 comprises 13 residues. V was trimmed by 7 bases and J by 3 bases, leaving 9 bases between them. CDR3 sequence reads: CASKRRANEKLFF. CDR3 DNA: TGTGCCAGCAAAAGGAGGGCTAATGAAAAACTGTTTTTT.

The CDR3 spells CASSYGAGGGPAETQYF. As DNA, the CDR3 is TGTGCCAGCAGCTATGGTGCCGGCGGGGGGCCCGCGGAGACCCAGTACTTC. The chain is built from TRBV7-8 and TRBJ2-5; 8 bases match TRBD2. This CDR3 is built from 17 residues. The germline CDR1 and CDR2 sequences are SGHVS and FQNEAQ. The junction had 15 bases not matched to a gene; V was cut back by 4 bases and J by 5 bases.

V and J are TRBV5-1 and TRBJ2-5; perhaps TRBD1 as D (5 bases). Trimming stripped 3 bases from V and 5 bases from J, with 14 bases between. Germline loops: CDR1 SGHRS, CDR2 YFSETQ. This CDR3 comprises 14 residues. The CDR3 loop reads CASSWQGLAETQYF. CDR3 DNA: TGCGCCAGCAGCTGGCAGGGTCTGGCGGAGACCCAGTACTTC.

In this sample, this clone turned up a few times. J is TRBJ1-5 and V is TRBV2; 8 bases align to TRBD1. V lost 3 bases and J lost 4; bases outside the gene matches: 5. CDR1 SNHLY and CDR2 FYNNEI come from the germline V gene. CDR3 length: 15 amino acids. CDR3 sequence: CASSERGDRNQPQHF. As DNA, the CDR3 is TGTGCCAGCAGTGAGAGAGGGGACAGGAATCAGCCCCAGCATTTT.

The chain carries TRBV6-5 and TRBJ1-5; the D is unclear. V was trimmed by 5 bases and J by 0 bases, leaving 8 bases between them. CDR1 is MNHEY, CDR2 SVGAGI, per germline. The CDR3 has 14 amino acids. CDR3 residues: CASSNIHSNQPQHF. CDR3 sequence (DNA): TGTGCCAGCAGTAACATTCATAGCAATCAGCCCCAGCATTTT.

The rearrangement uses TRBV4-1 and TRBJ1-2; no definite D call. This CDR3 is built from 15 residues. Germline V lookup: CDR1 MGHRA, CDR2 YSYEKL. V lost 0 bases and J 8 bases, leaving 16 bases between the germline ends. CDR3 DNA sequence: TGCGCCAGCAGCCAAGATGCCTCTTGGGCGGGCGGCTACACCTTC. This translates into CASSQDASWAGGYTF.

The genes are TRBV2 and TRBJ1-2; the D gene is possibly TRBD1 (5 bases). Trimming removed 6 bases from V and 0 bases from J, with 11 bases in between. Per germline, CDR1 SNHLY and CDR2 FYNNEI. The CDR3 has 14 residues. The CDR3 region is CASRRDAANYGYTF. CDR3 in DNA: TGTGCCAGCAGGCGGGACGCAGCTAACTATGGCTACACCTTC.

This clone turned up a few times. The chain couples TRBV27 to TRBJ2-2, with 8 nucleotides matching TRBD1. From germline, CDR1 is MNHEY and CDR2 SMNVEV (reference sequence). The trim removed 4 bases at V and 4 bases at J, leaving 8 bases unmatched. This CDR3 spans 16 amino acids. The CDR3 sequence is CASSSPIRGRTGELFF. CDR3 sequence (DNA): TGTGCCAGCAGTTCCCCCATCAGGGGGCGCACCGGGGAGCTGTTTTTT.

The chain carries TRBV5-1 and TRBJ1-4, with TRBD1 matching 10 bases. CDR1 is SGHRS, CDR2 YFSETQ, per germline. This CDR3 is built from 14 residues. Germline trimming cut 7 bases from V and 7 bases from J; bases unmatched to any gene: 7. DNA of the CDR3: TGCGCCAGCCGCCAGACAGGGGGCAGTGAAAAACTGTTTTTT. It yields the protein CASRQTGGSEKLFF.

The chain carries TRBV4-2 and TRBJ1-1; 11 bases are shared with TRBD1. This CDR3 is built from 15 residues. Germline V gene sequence: CDR1 LGHNA, CDR2 YNFKEQ. The V and J ends lost 0 bases and 5 bases, in that order; junction bases with no gene match: 2. Written as DNA, the CDR3 is TGTGCCAGCAGCCAAGAGGGGACAGGGGGAACTGAAGCTTTCTTT. This codes for CASSQEGTGGTEAFF.

The chain combines TRBV5-1 with TRBJ1-6; D may be TRBD1 (6 bases). V dropped 4 bases and J dropped 7 bases, with 12 bases sitting between them. The CDR3 has 14 residues. CDR1 SGHRS and CDR2 YFSETQ come from the germline V gene. Here the CDR3 reads CASSPTGQNSPLHF. The CDR3 bases are TGCGCCAGCAGCCCGACAGGTCAGAATTCACCCCTCCACTTT.

The V gene is TRBV5-1, the J gene TRBJ1-4; unclear D gene. Germline V gene lookup returns CDR1 SGHRS and CDR2 YFSETQ. Deletions cut 0 bases from V and 4 bases from J, with 10 bases between. The CDR3 has 15 residues. CDR3 amino acids: CASSLEAGYNEKLFF. DNA for the CDR3: TGCGCCAGCAGCTTGGAAGCAGGATATAATGAAAAACTGTTTTTT.

The chain uses TRBV5-4 and TRBJ1-1; D perhaps matches TRBD1 (5 bases). CDR3 length equals 15 residues. The germline V gene encodes CDR1 SGHNT and CDR2 YYREEE (reference sequence). The V end was cut by 4 bases, the J end by 5 bases, with 18 bases between. CDR3 region: CASSSPFGGETEAFF. As DNA, the CDR3 is TGTGCCAGCAGCAGTCCTTTTGGGGGGGAGACTGAAGCTTTCTTT.

CDR3 nucleotide sequence: TGTGCCAGCAGGGAACTTCCAGGGGGAACTAATGAAAAACTGTTTTTT. Amino acid sequence: CASRELPGGTNEKLFF. The chain combines TRBV6-6 with TRBJ1-4; 7 bases are a match to TRBD1. There are 16 residues in the CDR3. The junction had 8 bases not matched to a gene; V was cut back by 6 bases and J by 1 base. From germline, CDR1 is MNHNY and CDR2 SVGAGI (reference sequence).

This chain's CDR3 is CASSQATSTDTQYF. CDR3 coding DNA: TGTGCCAGCAGCCAAGCGACAAGCACAGATACGCAGTATTTT. The V gene is TRBV14, the J gene TRBJ2-3; D is unclear. The CDR3 contains 14 residues. In germline, CDR1 is SGHDN, CDR2 FVKESK. The V end was cut by 1 base, the J end by 0 bases, with 5 bases between. Full variable domain (rest looked up from reference TRBV14 and TRBJ2-3): EAGVTQFPSHSVIEKGQTVTLRCDPISGHDNLYWYRRVMGKEIKFLLHFVKESKQDESGMPNNRFLAERTGGTYSTLKVQPAELEDSGVYFCASSQATSTDTQYFGPGTRLTVL.

J is TRBJ1-2 and V is TRBV7-2; 7 bases align to TRBD1. Germline V gives CDR1 SGHTA, CDR2 FQGNSA. Germline trimming cut 3 bases from V and 0 bases from J; bases unmatched to any gene: 13. There are 18 residues in the CDR3. Written as DNA, the CDR3 is TGTGCCAGCAGCTTGAGACAGGGTATAACAACTGCTAACTATGGCTACACCTTC. Protein: CASSLRQGITTANYGYTF.

The table lists this clone with a count of one. The gene calls are TRBV9 and TRBJ1-4; D is ambiguous. The germline gives CDR1 SGDLS, CDR2 YYNGEE. V was shortened by 3 bases and J by 6 bases, with 9 bases between the two germline ends. This CDR3 has 13 amino acids. The DNA for the CDR3 is TGTGCCAGCAGCGGCGGGATGGATGAAAAACTGTTTTTT. Protein product: CASSGGMDEKLFF.